A single sample is the source of the 23 T cell receptor beta chains below, sequenced in a study of T cell changes during pregnancy in multiple sclerosis (dated 2019 in TCRdb). Library method: the immunoSEQ multiplex PCR assay. TCRdb obtained this table from immuneACCESS and retained in-frame rearrangements with V and J assigned. These tables miss some clones; where compared with another copy, unresolved V genes account for less than half of the shortfall, and the remainder is unexplained. Present in this sample are some 54,000 clones, under 95% of which were seen just once. The ten top clones hold 3.5% of the sample. Sequencing used CD8+ T cells from peripheral blood mononuclear cells, obtained in the third trimester of pregnancy. The source of these receptors is a female donor with multiple sclerosis, enrolled in a pregnancy study.

The rearrangement joins TRBV7-9 to TRBJ1-5, with D perhaps matching TRBD1 (5 bases). CDR1 is SEHNR and CDR2 is FQNEAQ in the germline V gene (reference sequence). The CDR3 contains 16 residues. The V end lost 4 bases, the J end lost 5 bases, and 18 bases lay between the germline ends. CDR3 coding DNA: TGTGCCAGCAGCTCCCCCTGGGGCAGGGAGGATCAGCCCCAGCATTTT. This gives the protein CASSSPWGREDQPQHF.

V gene TRBV19 combines with J gene TRBJ2-5, with 12 positions matching TRBD2. The J segment lost 2 bases and the V segment lost 5 bases, leaving 0 bases of the junction unmatched. The CDR3 is made up of 14 amino acids. CDR1 and CDR2 from the germline V gene are LNHDA and SQIVND (reference sequence). CDR3 loop: CASSLAGGQETQYF. The CDR3 nucleotides read TGTGCCAGTAGTCTAGCGGGAGGGCAAGAGACCCAGTACTTC.

The rearrangement joins TRBV4-1 to TRBJ2-7; TRBD1 matches 8 bases. The CDR3 sequence is 16 residues long. The germline V gene encodes CDR1 MGHRA and CDR2 YSYEKL. V lost 2 bases to trimming and J lost 2 bases; unmatched junction nucleotides: 8. The DNA of the CDR3 is TGCGCCAGCAGCCAACACCGGACAGGGTCCCCCTACGAGCAGTACTTC. It yields the protein CASSQHRTGSPYEQYF.

V gene TRBV19 combines with J gene TRBJ1-1; D is ambiguous. V was trimmed by 0 bases and J by 6 bases, leaving 11 bases between them. The CDR3 is 14 residues long. Germline values: CDR1 LNHDA, CDR2 SQIVND (reference sequence). CDR3 residues: CASSIDGEGAEAFF. The CDR3 region has the DNA TGTGCCAGTAGTATAGATGGGGAGGGCGCTGAAGCTTTCTTT.

This clone was seen a handful of times. This chain joins TRBV11-2 and TRBJ2-1; D not resolved. The CDR3 runs to 15 residues. Looked up from germline, CDR1 is SGHAT and CDR2 is FQNNGV. V lost 1 base to trimming and J lost 4 bases, with 11 bases between them. CDR3 loop: CASSLVPGSYNEQFF. The CDR3 DNA is TGTGCCAGCAGCTTAGTGCCGGGTTCTTACAATGAGCAGTTCTTC.

The V gene is TRBV5-1, the J gene TRBJ2-3; 9 nucleotides match TRBD1. V lost 3 bases, J lost 0 bases, and 2 bases stayed unmatched. Per the germline V gene, CDR1 is SGHRS and CDR2 is YFSETQ. The CDR3 contains 15 residues. In DNA, the CDR3 is TGCGCCAGCAGCTCGGGGACAGGGAGCACAGATACGCAGTATTTT. Its protein product is CASSSGTGSTDTQYF.

The gene calls are TRBV27 and TRBJ2-2; 11 bases fit TRBD1. J was trimmed by 8 bases and V by 10 bases; bases with no gene match: 12. CDR3 length equals 15 residues. Germline V gene sequence: CDR1 MNHEY, CDR2 SMNVEV (reference sequence). The CDR3 reads CATAVGTGGSGELFF. The CDR3 DNA sequence: TGTGCCACCGCTGTGGGGACAGGGGGTTCTGGGGAGCTGTTTTTT.

The chain combines TRBV5-5 with TRBJ2-7, with a weak D call TRBD1 (5 bases). Germline CDR1 is SGHKS and CDR2 is YYEKEE (reference sequence). There are 14 residues in the CDR3. Trimming left V 0 bases short and J 9 bases short, with 16 bases between. CDR3 nucleotides: TGTGCCAGCAGCTTGGGGGCAGGGTTGAGATGGCAGTACTTC. Protein product: CASSLGAGLRWQYF.

This clone was observed a single time. The chain recombines TRBV7-2 with TRBJ2-3; D gene unclear. This CDR3 has 14 amino acids. Germline V gene sequence: CDR1 SGHTA, CDR2 FQGNSA. V gave up 5 bases and J gave up 4 bases, with 13 bases separating them. This chain's CDR3 is CASSPDFTADTQYF. The DNA of the CDR3 is TGTGCCAGCAGCCCTGACTTTACTGCAGATACGCAGTATTTT.

This chain connects TRBV6-1 to TRBJ1-5; 9 bases line up with TRBD1. The V and J ends lost 5 bases and 1 base, in that order; junction bases with no gene match: 3. CDR1 is MNHNS, CDR2 SASEGT, per germline. The CDR3 is 15 amino acids. The CDR3 DNA follows: TGTGCCAGCAGTCGAGACAGGGGGAGCAATCAGCCCCAGCATTTT. This translates into CASSRDRGSNQPQHF.

The DNA of the CDR3 is TGCGCCAGCAGCCCCCACGCGGGAAAAGAGACCCAGTACTTC. Protein sequence: CASSPHAGKETQYF. The V call is TRBV4-1, the J call TRBJ2-5, with D possibly matching TRBD2 (6 bases). V was cut by 4 bases and J by 3 bases, with 12 bases left in between. Germline V lookup: CDR1 MGHRA, CDR2 YSYEKL. The CDR3 totals 14 residues.

The chain recombines TRBV27 with TRBJ1-1, with 8 bases identical to TRBD1. The ends lost 3 bases at V and 8 bases at J; junction bases unmatched: 5. This CDR3 spans 13 amino acids. The germline V gene encodes CDR1 MNHEY and CDR2 SMNVEV (reference sequence). CDR3 sequence: CASSFGQGAEAFF. DNA of the CDR3: TGTGCCAGCAGTTTCGGGCAGGGGGCAGAAGCTTTCTTT.

The V and J genes are TRBV11-2 and TRBJ2-7; D is unresolved. Germline CDR1 SGHAT, CDR2 FQNNGV. V lost 2 bases, J lost 3 bases, and 8 bases lay in between. The CDR3 runs to 13 residues. The CDR3 loop is CASSLSRNYEQYF. The CDR3 nucleotides are TGTGCCAGCAGCTTAAGCAGGAACTACGAGCAGTACTTC.

About this clone itself: An end of the junction does not agree with germline; a read error may underlie this. The chain couples TRBV7-7 to TRBJ2-3; the D gene is possibly TRBD1 (6 bases). The germline V gene encodes CDR1 SSHAT and CDR2 FNYEAQ (reference sequence). CDR3 length: 14 residues. The CDR3 sequence: CASSPDERGTQQYF. The CDR3 nucleotides are TGTGCTAGCAGCCCCGATGAGAGGGGGACACAGCAGTATTTT.

This chain connects TRBV6-1 to TRBJ2-3; D ambiguous. The ends were cut back, 3 bases at V and 3 bases at J, with 10 bases in the middle. The CDR3 contains 14 residues. The germline CDR1 and CDR2 sequences are MNHNS and SASEGT. CDR3 sequence: CASSDIGPTDTQYF. The CDR3 DNA follows: TGTGCCAGCAGTGATATTGGCCCGACAGATACGCAGTATTTT.

The rearrangement joins TRBV18 to TRBJ2-1; D remains ambiguous. V was shortened by 4 bases and J by 5 bases, with 15 bases between the two germline ends. The CDR3 has 15 residues. The germline CDR1 and CDR2 sequences are KGHSH and LQKENI. The CDR3 DNA is TGTGCCAGCTCACACCCCGACAAAACTGACAATGAGCAGTTCTTC. Translation gives CASSHPDKTDNEQFF. Combining the CDR3 with reference TRBV18 and TRBJ2-1 gives the whole variable domain NAGVMQNPRHLVRRRGQEARLRCSPMKGHSHVYWYRQLPEEGLKFMVYLQKENIIDESGMPKERFSAEFPKEGPSILRIQQVVRGDSAAYFCASSHPDKTDNEQFFGPGTRLTVL.

This clone was counted only a few times. The chain joins TRBV6-1 to TRBJ1-2, with 9 bases that match TRBD1. CDR1 is MNHNS and CDR2 is SASEGT in the germline V gene. There are 13 residues in the CDR3. Trimming removed 6 bases from V and 8 bases from J; junction bases left unmatched: 7. The CDR3 loop reads CASRPGGQGGYTF. In DNA, the CDR3 is TGTGCCAGCAGGCCAGGCGGACAGGGGGGCTACACCTTC.

The rearrangement joins TRBV4-1 to TRBJ1-2, with D maybe TRBD1 (5 bases). The CDR3 covers 17 residues. Deletions cut 0 bases from V and 7 bases from J, with 21 bases between. Looked up from germline, CDR1 is MGHRA and CDR2 is YSYEKL. The CDR3 protein is CASSQEPDGGGAGGYTF. DNA for the CDR3: TGCGCCAGCAGCCAAGAACCTGACGGGGGAGGGGCTGGTGGCTACACCTTC.

The V and J genes are TRBV9 and TRBJ2-2; TRBD2 matches 8 bases. CDR1 is SGDLS and CDR2 is YYNGEE in the germline V gene. CDR3 length equals 19 residues. After removal of 4 bases from V and 4 bases from J, the junction contained 18 bases not matched to a gene. CDR3: CASSFPGRADRAGTGELFF. CDR3 DNA sequence: TGTGCCAGCAGCTTCCCCGGGAGGGCCGACCGGGCTGGCACCGGGGAGCTGTTTTTT. Full variable domain (rest looked up from reference TRBV9 and TRBJ2-2): DSGVTQTPKHLITATGQRVTLRCSPRSGDLSVYWYQQSLDQGLQFLIQYYNGEERAKGNILERFSAQQFPDLHSELNLSSLELGDSALYFCASSFPGRADRAGTGELFFGEGSRLTVL.

This clone showed up just once. The rearrangement uses TRBV11-2 and TRBJ2-2; no clear D gene. Germline V lookup: CDR1 SGHAT, CDR2 FQNNGV. CDR3 length: 14 residues. V was pared by 0 bases and J by 7 bases, with 9 bases between. The chain's CDR3 is CASSLDLTYGELFF. In DNA, the CDR3 is TGTGCCAGCAGCTTAGATTTAACATACGGGGAGCTGTTTTTT.

The chain uses TRBV5-4 and TRBJ1-2; perhaps TRBD1 as D (5 bases). CDR3 length: 15 residues. V was clipped by 2 bases and J by 6 bases, with 17 bases between them. Germline-derived CDR1 and CDR2 are SGHNT and YYREEE (reference sequence). The CDR3 DNA reads as TGTGCCAGCAGCTTCCGGGGGGGGACGGGGGATGGCTACACCTTC. It yields the protein CASSFRGGTGDGYTF. Based on the CDR3 plus reference TRBV5-4 and TRBJ1-2, the full variable domain is ETGVTQSPTHLIKTRGQQVTLRCSSQSGHNTVSWYQQALGQGPQFIFQYYREEENGRGNFPPRFSGLQFPNYSSELNVNALELDDSALYLCASSFRGGTGDGYTFGSGTRLTVV.

The rearrangement joins TRBV6-5 to TRBJ1-1; perhaps TRBD1 as D (5 bases). The CDR3 loop spans 12 amino acids. Germline-derived CDR1 and CDR2 are MNHEY and SVGAGI. Trimming cost V 5 bases and J 6 bases, with 10 bases left between them. CDR3 DNA: TGTGCCAGCAGTCCGCGGGGGGCTGAAGCTTTCTTT. This gives the protein CASSPRGAEAFF.

V gene TRBV29-1 combines with J gene TRBJ2-1; no clear D. Trimming left V 2 bases short and J 8 bases short, with 13 bases between. The CDR3 has 13 amino acids. CDR1 and CDR2 from the germline V gene are SQVTM and ANQGSEA. The CDR3 bases are TGCAGCGTTGAACGTCGGCTGAGCGATGAGCAGTTCTTC. Protein product: CSVERRLSDEQFF.